This T cell receptor beta chain was profiled in a study of shared clonotypes between healthy human individuals. Points from the study as a whole: Naive subsets generally had larger estimated richness than memory subsets.

As originally analysed: ImmunoSEQ only sent back junction sequences with no quality scores, so filtering was done differently. Here immunoSEQ multiplex PCR was the method, and the copy in TCRdb shows in-frame clones only, minus some. D and trimming were read from the DNA, whereas the V and J calls and clone size are those reported in that table. Seen here are some 1 million clones, more than 65% observed once, and the top ten hold roughly 1.5%. The donor cohort consisted entirely of Caucasian adults residing in Nashville, Tennessee. The V gene's germline CDR1 is SGHRS and CDR2 YFSETQ. The germline V and J ends were trimmed by 4 bases and 8 bases, with 19 bases remaining between them. The CDR3 sequence is 15 residues long. As for this clone: Its antigen is undetermined.

The chain recombines TRBV5-1 with TRBJ2-1; a possible D gene is TRBD1 (5 bases). This clonotype was sampled from a man younger than 35 in good health. The sample was memory CD4+ T cells sorted from blood. Subset here: CD45RA-negative fraction. CDR3 in amino acids: CASSLSTVTLDEQFF. The CDR3 DNA reads TGCGCCAGCAGCCTTTCGACAGTAACATTGGATGAGCAGTTCTTC. Full variable domain (outside the CDR3, taken from reference TRBV5-1 and TRBJ2-1): KAGVTQTPRYLIKTRGQQVTLSCSPISGHRSVSWYQQTPGQGLQFLFEYFSETQRNKGNFPGRFSGRQFSNSRSEMNVSTLELGDSALYLCASSLSTVTLDEQFFGPGTRLTVL.